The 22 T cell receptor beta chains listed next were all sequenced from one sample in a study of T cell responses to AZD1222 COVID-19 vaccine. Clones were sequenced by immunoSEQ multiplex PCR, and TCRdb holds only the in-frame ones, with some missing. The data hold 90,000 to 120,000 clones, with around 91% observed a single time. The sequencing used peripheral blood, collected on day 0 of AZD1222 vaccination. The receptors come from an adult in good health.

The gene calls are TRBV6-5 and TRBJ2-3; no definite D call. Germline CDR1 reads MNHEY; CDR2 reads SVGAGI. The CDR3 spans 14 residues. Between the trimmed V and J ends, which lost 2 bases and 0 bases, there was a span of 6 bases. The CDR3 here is CASSYGSSTDTQYF. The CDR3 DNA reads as TGTGCCAGCAGTTACGGTAGTAGCACAGATACGCAGTATTTT.

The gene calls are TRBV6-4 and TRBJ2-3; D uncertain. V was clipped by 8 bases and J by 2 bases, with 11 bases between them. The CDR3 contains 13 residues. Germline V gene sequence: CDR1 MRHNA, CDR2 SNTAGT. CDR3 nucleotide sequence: TGTGCCAGCTCCGTACAGAACACAGATACGCAGTATTTT. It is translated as CASSVQNTDTQYF.

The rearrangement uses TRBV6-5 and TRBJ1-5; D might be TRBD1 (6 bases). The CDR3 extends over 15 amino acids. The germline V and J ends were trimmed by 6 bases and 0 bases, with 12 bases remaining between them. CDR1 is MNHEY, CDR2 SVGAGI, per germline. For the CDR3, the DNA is TGTGCCAGCAGGCCCCAGGGGAGTAGCAATCAGCCCCAGCATTTT. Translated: CASRPQGSSNQPQHF.

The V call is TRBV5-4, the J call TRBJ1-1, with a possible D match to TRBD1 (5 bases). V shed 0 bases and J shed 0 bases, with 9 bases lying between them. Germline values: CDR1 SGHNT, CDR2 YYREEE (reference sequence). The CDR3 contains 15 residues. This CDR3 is CASSLAGVMNTEAFF. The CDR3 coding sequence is TGTGCCAGCAGCTTGGCGGGGGTTATGAACACTGAAGCTTTCTTT. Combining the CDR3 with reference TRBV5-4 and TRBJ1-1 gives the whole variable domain ETGVTQSPTHLIKTRGQQVTLRCSSQSGHNTVSWYQQALGQGPQFIFQYYREEENGRGNFPPRFSGLQFPNYSSELNVNALELDDSALYLCASSLAGVMNTEAFFGQGTRLTVV.

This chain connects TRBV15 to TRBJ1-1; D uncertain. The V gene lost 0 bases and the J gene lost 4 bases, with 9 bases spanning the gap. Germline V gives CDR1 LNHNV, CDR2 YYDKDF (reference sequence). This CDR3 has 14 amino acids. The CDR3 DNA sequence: TGTGCCACCAGCAGAGATTATATGGTCACTGAAGCTTTCTTT. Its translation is CATSRDYMVTEAFF.

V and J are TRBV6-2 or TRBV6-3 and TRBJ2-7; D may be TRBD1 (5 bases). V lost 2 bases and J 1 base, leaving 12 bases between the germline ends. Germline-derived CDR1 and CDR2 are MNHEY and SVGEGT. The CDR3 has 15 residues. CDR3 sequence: CASSYDRAQSYEQYF. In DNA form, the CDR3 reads TGTGCCAGCAGTTACGACAGAGCACAATCCTACGAGCAGTACTTC.

The CDR3 nucleotides are TGTGCCAGTACCCTAGGACAGGATCCCACCTACGAGCAGTACTTC. Amino acids: CASTLGQDPTYEQYF. The rearrangement links TRBV19 to TRBJ2-7; 7 bases are a match to TRBD1. There are 15 residues in the CDR3. Germline V gene sequence: CDR1 LNHDA, CDR2 SQIVND (reference sequence). The junction had 11 bases not matched to a gene; V was cut back by 7 bases and J by 2 bases.

The CDR3 DNA reads as TGTGCCAGCAGTTTACAAGGGACTAGCTTGTACAATGAGCAGTTCTTC. Amino acid sequence: CASSLQGTSLYNEQFF. This rearrangement joins TRBV27 to TRBJ2-1; 9 nucleotides align to TRBD2. With 2 bases clipped from V and 4 bases from J, the junction kept 6 bases outside the gene matches. Germline V lookup: CDR1 MNHEY, CDR2 SMNVEV (reference sequence). The CDR3 extends over 16 amino acids.

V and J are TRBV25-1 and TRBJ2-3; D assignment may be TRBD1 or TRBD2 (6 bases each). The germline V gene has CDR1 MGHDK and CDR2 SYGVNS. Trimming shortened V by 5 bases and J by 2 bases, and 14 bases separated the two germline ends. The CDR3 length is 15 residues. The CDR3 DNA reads TGTGCCAGCAGTCGGGTGGGGGGCCTCACAGATACGCAGTATTTT. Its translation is CASSRVGGLTDTQYF.

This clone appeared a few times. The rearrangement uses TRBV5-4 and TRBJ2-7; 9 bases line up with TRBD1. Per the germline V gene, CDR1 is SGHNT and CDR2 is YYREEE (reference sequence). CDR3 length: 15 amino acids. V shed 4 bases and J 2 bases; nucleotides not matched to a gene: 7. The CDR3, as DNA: TGTGCCAGCAGCCGGGATGGGACAGGGCCCTACGAGCAGTACTTC. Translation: CASSRDGTGPYEQYF.

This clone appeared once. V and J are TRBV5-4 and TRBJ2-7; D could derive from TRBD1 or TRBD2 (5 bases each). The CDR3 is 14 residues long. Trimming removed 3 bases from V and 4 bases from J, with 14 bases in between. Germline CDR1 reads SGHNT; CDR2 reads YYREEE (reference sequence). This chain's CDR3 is CASSSAWDQYEQYF. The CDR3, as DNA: TGTGCCAGCAGCTCCGCGTGGGACCAATACGAGCAGTACTTC.

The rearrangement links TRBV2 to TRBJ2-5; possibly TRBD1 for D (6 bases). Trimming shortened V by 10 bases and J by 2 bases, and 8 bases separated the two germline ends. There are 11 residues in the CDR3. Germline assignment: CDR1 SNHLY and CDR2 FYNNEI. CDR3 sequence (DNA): TGTGCCACCACAGGGCAAGAGACCCAGTACTTC. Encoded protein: CATTGQETQYF.

The CDR3 nucleotides are TGTGCCAGCACTCCGGGGACAGGCGTCCAAGAGACCCAGTACTTC. This gives the protein CASTPGTGVQETQYF. V gene TRBV28 combines with J gene TRBJ2-5, with 8 nucleotides matching TRBD1. V lost 7 bases to trimming and J lost 1 base; unmatched junction nucleotides: 8. This CDR3 is built from 15 residues. CDR1 is MDHEN and CDR2 is SYDVKM in the germline V gene.

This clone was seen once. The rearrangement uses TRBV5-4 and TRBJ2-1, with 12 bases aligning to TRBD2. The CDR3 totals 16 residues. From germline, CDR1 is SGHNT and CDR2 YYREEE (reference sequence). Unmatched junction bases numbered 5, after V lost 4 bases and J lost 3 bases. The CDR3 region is CASSTLAGGNYNEQFF. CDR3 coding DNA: TGTGCCAGCAGCACACTAGCGGGGGGAAACTACAATGAGCAGTTCTTC. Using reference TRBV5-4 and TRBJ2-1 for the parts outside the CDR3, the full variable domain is ETGVTQSPTHLIKTRGQQVTLRCSSQSGHNTVSWYQQALGQGPQFIFQYYREEENGRGNFPPRFSGLQFPNYSSELNVNALELDDSALYLCASSTLAGGNYNEQFFGPGTRLTVL.

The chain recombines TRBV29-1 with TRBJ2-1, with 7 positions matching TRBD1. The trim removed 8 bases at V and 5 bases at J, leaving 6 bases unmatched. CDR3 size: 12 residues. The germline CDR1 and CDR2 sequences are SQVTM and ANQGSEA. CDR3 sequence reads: CSLYTGDNEQFF. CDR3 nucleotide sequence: TGCAGCCTTTACACAGGGGACAATGAGCAGTTCTTC.

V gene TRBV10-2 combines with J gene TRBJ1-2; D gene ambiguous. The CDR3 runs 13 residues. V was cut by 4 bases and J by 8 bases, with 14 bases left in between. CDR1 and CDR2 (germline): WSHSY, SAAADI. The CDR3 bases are TGCGCCAGCAGTGTCGGTAGTTTGACCGGCTACACCTTC. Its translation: CASSVGSLTGYTF.

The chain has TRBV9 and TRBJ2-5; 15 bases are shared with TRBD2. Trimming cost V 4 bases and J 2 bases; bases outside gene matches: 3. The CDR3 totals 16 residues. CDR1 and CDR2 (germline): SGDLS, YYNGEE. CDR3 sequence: CASSPGLAGGQETQYF. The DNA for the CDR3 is TGTGCCAGCAGCCCAGGACTAGCGGGGGGGCAAGAGACCCAGTACTTC.

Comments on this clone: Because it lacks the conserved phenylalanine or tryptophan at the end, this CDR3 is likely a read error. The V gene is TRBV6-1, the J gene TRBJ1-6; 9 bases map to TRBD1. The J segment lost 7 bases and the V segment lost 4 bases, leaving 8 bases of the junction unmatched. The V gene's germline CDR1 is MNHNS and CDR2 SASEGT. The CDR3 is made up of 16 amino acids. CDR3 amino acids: CASSGFPGQGNSPLHL. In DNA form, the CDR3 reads TGTGCCAGCAGTGGCTTTCCGGGACAGGGAAATTCACCCCTCCACCTT.

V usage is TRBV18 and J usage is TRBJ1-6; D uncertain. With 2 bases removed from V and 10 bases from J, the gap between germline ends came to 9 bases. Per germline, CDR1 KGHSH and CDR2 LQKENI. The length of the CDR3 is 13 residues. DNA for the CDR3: TGTGCCAGCTCACCAGCGGAAGGCTCACCCCTCCACTTT. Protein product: CASSPAEGSPLHF.

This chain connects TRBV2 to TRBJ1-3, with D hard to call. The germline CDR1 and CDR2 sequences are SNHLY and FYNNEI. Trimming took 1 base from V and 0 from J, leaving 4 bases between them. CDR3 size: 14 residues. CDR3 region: CASSEEVSGNTIYF. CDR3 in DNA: TGTGCCAGCAGTGAAGAAGTCTCTGGAAACACCATATATTTT.

Here the CDR3 DNA reads TGTGCCAGCAGCTTATTCGCTAGCGGGGCCCAAGAGACCCAGTACTTC. Its translation is CASSLFASGAQETQYF. The V gene is TRBV7-9, the J gene TRBJ2-5; the match to TRBD2 covers 9 bases. CDR1 is SEHNR, CDR2 FQNEAQ, per germline (reference sequence). V trimming: 2 bases; J trimming: 1 base; junction bases outside the gene matches: 5. The CDR3 runs to 16 residues.

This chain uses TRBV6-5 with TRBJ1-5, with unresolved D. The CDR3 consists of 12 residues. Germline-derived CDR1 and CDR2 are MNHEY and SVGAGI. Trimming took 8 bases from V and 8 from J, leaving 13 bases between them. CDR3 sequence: CASRLGVEPQHF. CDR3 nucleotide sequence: TGTGCCAGCCGACTGGGTGTGGAGCCCCAGCATTTT.